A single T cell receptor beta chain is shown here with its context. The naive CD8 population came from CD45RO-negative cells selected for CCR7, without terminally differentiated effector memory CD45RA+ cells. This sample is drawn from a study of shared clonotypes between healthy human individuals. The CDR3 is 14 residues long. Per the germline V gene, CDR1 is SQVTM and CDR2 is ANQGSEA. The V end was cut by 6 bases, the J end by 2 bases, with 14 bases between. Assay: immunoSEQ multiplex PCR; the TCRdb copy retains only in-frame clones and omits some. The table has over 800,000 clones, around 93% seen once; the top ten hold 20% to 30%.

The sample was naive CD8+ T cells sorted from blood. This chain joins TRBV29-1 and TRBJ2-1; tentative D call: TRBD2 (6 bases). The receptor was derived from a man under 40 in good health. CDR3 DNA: TGCAGCGTGCCGGGACTTCCTACCTACAATGAGCAGTTCTTC. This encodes CSVPGLPTYNEQFF.